The table lists the clone carrying this T cell receptor beta chain with a few counts. Its antigen is as yet unknown. Only in-frame clones appear in the TCRdb table, and some are missing; sequencing was by immunoSEQ multiplex PCR. The repertoire holds 120,000 or so clones, with around 92% as singletons. This specimen belongs to a study of T cell responses to AZD1222 COVID-19 vaccine. Study-wide background: Whether given at about 4 or about 12 weeks, second doses were pooled. General study findings and limits: White British donors predominated, females outnumbered males, and clonal diversity was possibly underestimated. Repertoire collection took place solely once the T cell response had peaked.

The sequencing used peripheral blood, collected on day 0 of AZD1222 vaccination. This clonotype was sampled from an adult in good health.

Written as DNA, the CDR3 is TGTGCCAGCAGTCCCTACAAACAGCCCCAGCATTTT. This sequence encodes CASSPYKQPQHF. The genes are TRBV28 and TRBJ1-5; D remains ambiguous. Germline-derived CDR1 and CDR2 are MDHEN and SYDVKM. V lost 5 bases to trimming and J lost 7 bases, with 9 bases between them. There are 12 residues in the CDR3.